This T cell receptor beta chain came from a study of identical twins. V lost 4 bases and J 7 bases, leaving 21 bases between the germline ends. CDR3 length: 15 residues. Germline lookup yields CDR1 SGHRS and CDR2 YFSETQ. This clonotype was counted only a few times. Via MiXCR, TCRdb re-called the 5' RACE reads, giving one row per CDR3 protein. The repertoire holds 700,000 or so distinct CDR3 sequences, with about 20% as singletons. The sample was also linked to a second study, of T cells expressing NK-cell markers.

The TCR comes from a woman under 30 in good health. Sequencing used PBMCs. The V and J genes are TRBV5-1 and TRBJ2-7; D assignment may be TRBD1 or TRBD2 (5 bases each). The CDR3 here is CASSGGRQYVEEQYF. CDR3 sequence (DNA): TGCGCCAGCAGCGGGGGACGGCAATACGTCGAAGAGCAGTACTTC.